This T cell receptor beta chain was found in a study of T cells in Graves' hyperthyroidism and ophthalmopathy. The germline V gene has CDR1 KGHSH and CDR2 LQKENI. Trimming pared 2 bases from V and 4 bases from J, leaving 14 bases between. This CDR3 has 15 residues. Amplified TCR beta CDR3 regions derived from RNA transcripts. The HTBI primer set served for first-round RT-PCR of the TCR CDR3. MiXCR, run by TCRdb on the multiplex PCR reads, gives a single entry per CDR3 protein. This table has hundreds of thousands of distinct CDR3 sequences, approximately 25% appearing once. This receptor was taken from a man aged 45-60 years with Graves' hyperthyroidism. The sequencing input was blood. This chain connects TRBV18 to TRBJ1-1; no clear D. The CDR3 DNA reads as TGTGCCAGCTCACCAAGGCGTGAAGGTATCACTGAAGCTTTCTTT. It encodes CASSPRREGITEAFF.